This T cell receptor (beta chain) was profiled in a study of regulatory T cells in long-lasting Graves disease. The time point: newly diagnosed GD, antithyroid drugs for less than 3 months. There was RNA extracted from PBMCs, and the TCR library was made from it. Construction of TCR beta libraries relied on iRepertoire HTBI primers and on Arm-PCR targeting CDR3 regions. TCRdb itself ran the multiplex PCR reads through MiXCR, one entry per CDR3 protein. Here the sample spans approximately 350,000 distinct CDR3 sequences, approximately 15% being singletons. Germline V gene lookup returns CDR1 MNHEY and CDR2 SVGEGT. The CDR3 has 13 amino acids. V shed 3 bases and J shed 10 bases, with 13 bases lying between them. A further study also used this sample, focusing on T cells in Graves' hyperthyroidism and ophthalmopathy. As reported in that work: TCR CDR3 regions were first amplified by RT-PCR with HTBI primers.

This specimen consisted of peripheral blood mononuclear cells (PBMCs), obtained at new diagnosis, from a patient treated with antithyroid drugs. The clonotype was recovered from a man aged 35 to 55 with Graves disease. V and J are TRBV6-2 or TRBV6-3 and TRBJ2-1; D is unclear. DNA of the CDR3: TGTGCCAGCAGTTATAGGACCCAAGGGGAGCAGTTCTTC. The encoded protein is CASSYRTQGEQFF.